One and the same sample provided the 32 T cell receptor beta chains below, sequenced in a study of patients and donors after allogeneic stem cell transplantation. One entry per CDR3 protein, called by TCRdb with MiXCR from the RT-PCR reads. The sample shows about a million distinct CDR3 sequences, approximately 19% of them seen only once. Sequencing input: blood, either unsorted or a sorted T cell fraction (not recorded which). Every receptor here comes from a human donor who was either an allogeneic HSCT recipient or a stem cell or donor lymphocyte infusion donor (not recorded which). It is not recorded whose cells these are; they may come from a transplant donor.

CDR3 in DNA: TGTGCCAGCAGCCCACGCCTCCTGGGATGGGGGAACACCGGGGAGCTGTTTTTT. Translated, it gives CASSPRLLGWGNTGELFF. This rearrangement joins TRBV27 to TRBJ2-2; no clear D. Germline V gene sequence: CDR1 MNHEY, CDR2 SMNVEV (reference sequence). The CDR3 has 18 amino acids. V dropped 6 bases and J dropped 1 base, with 21 bases sitting between them.

J is TRBJ2-5 and V is TRBV6-5; D may be TRBD2 (6 bases). The V end lost 2 bases, the J end lost 2 bases, and 12 bases lay between the germline ends. CDR1 and CDR2 from the germline V gene are MNHEY and SVGAGI. The CDR3 is 15 amino acids. CDR3 sequence (DNA): TGTGCCAGCAGTTACCCGAGCGGAGGGCAAGAGACCCAGTACTTC. This encodes CASSYPSGGQETQYF.

This clonotype has a handful of counts. The chain joins TRBV6-1 to TRBJ1-5; 8 nucleotides align to TRBD1. Looked up from germline, CDR1 is MNHNS and CDR2 is SASEGT. Trimming at V came to 7 bases and at J to 4 bases, leaving 9 bases not matched to a gene. CDR3 length: 15 residues. The DNA for the CDR3 is TGTGCCAGCACCGAAGGACAGGGTAAGAATCAGCCCCAGCATTTT. This gives the protein CASTEGQGKNQPQHF.

The rearrangement links TRBV20-1 to TRBJ2-7, with 9 bases that match TRBD2. CDR1 and CDR2 from the germline V gene are DFQATT and SNEGSKA (reference sequence). The CDR3 is 13 residues long. Losses at the gene ends were 3 bases for V and 4 bases for J; bases not matched to a gene: 4. DNA for the CDR3: TGCAGTGCTAGTAAGACTAGCGGTTACGAGCAGTACTTC. Protein: CSASKTSGYEQYF.

This chain connects TRBV20-1 to TRBJ1-1, with D unclear. Germline V gives CDR1 DFQATT, CDR2 SNEGSKA (reference sequence). The CDR3 contains 12 residues. V lost 2 bases to trimming and J lost 0 bases, with 4 bases between them. In DNA, the CDR3 is TGCAGTGCTAGACCGTTGAACACTGAAGCTTTCTTT. Its translation: CSARPLNTEAFF.

V is TRBV5-6 and J is TRBJ2-7; a possible D gene is TRBD1 (6 bases). V was pared by 2 bases and J by 7 bases, with 16 bases between. Germline lookup yields CDR1 SGHDT and CDR2 YYEEEE. The CDR3 sequence is 14 residues long. The CDR3 reads CASSFGQPLGEQYF. CDR3 coding DNA: TGTGCCAGCAGCTTCGGACAGCCCCTCGGAGAGCAGTACTTC.

The CDR3 DNA reads TGCGCCAGCAGCCAAGTAGGGGGAGACTATGGCTACACCTTC. Translating it yields CASSQVGGDYGYTF. This chain links TRBV4-3 with TRBJ1-2; a possible D gene is TRBD1 (6 bases). With 1 base removed from V and 3 bases from J, the gap between germline ends came to 9 bases. The CDR3 runs to 14 residues. From germline, CDR1 is LGHNA and CDR2 YSLEER.

This clonotype was seen a few times. The V and J genes are TRBV20-1 and TRBJ1-6; D not resolved. V lost 5 bases and J lost 14, with 10 bases in between. The germline CDR1 and CDR2 sequences are DFQATT and SNEGSKA (reference sequence). This CDR3 comprises 10 residues. The CDR3 loop is CSARQAALHF. The CDR3 nucleotides read TGCAGTGCTCGTCAAGCGGCCCTCCACTTT.

The chain links TRBV12-3 or TRBV12-4 to TRBJ2-1; the match to TRBD1 covers 9 bases. Trimming cost V 4 bases and J 5 bases; bases outside gene matches: 12. This CDR3 has 17 amino acids. CDR3 nucleotide sequence: TGTGCCAGCAGTTGGGGGGCCGGGACAGGGACCCACAATGAGCAGTTCTTC. Its translation: CASSWGAGTGTHNEQFF.

This rearrangement joins TRBV27 to TRBJ2-1; the D gene is possibly TRBD2 (6 bases). Germline V gene sequence: CDR1 MNHEY, CDR2 SMNVEV (reference sequence). The CDR3 loop spans 11 amino acids. V lost 11 bases and J 4 bases, leaving 9 bases between the germline ends. This CDR3 reads CAVAEYNEQFF. CDR3 bases: TGTGCCGTAGCGGAGTACAATGAGCAGTTCTTC.

This clonotype was counted only a few times. The gene calls are TRBV27 and TRBJ2-5, with 8 bases matching TRBD1. V was pared by 5 bases and J by 9 bases, with 17 bases of the junction left unmatched. Germline CDR1 and CDR2: MNHEY and SMNVEV (reference sequence). The CDR3 is 16 amino acids. The CDR3 is CASSPKDRELRSAQYF. CDR3 bases: TGTGCCAGCAGTCCCAAGGACAGGGAACTAAGATCTGCCCAGTACTTC.

V usage is TRBV5-1 and J usage is TRBJ1-6; perhaps TRBD1 as D (6 bases). CDR1 is SGHRS, CDR2 YFSETQ, per germline. V lost 2 bases, J lost 6 bases, and 9 bases lay in between. The CDR3 length is 14 residues. In DNA, the CDR3 is TGCGCCAGCAGCTTTGGGGGGCTTAATTCACCCCTCCACTTT. Residues: CASSFGGLNSPLHF.

This clonotype has a handful of counts. The chain links TRBV20-1 to TRBJ2-3; D gene unclear. The CDR3 runs to 14 residues. V gave up 1 base and J gave up 4 bases, with 12 bases separating them. Germline V gene lookup returns CDR1 DFQATT and CDR2 SNEGSKA (reference sequence). The chain's CDR3 is CSARGNQMADTQYF. CDR3 nucleotides: TGCAGTGCTAGAGGTAACCAAATGGCAGATACGCAGTATTTT.

A few counts support this clonotype. The chain has TRBV20-1 and TRBJ2-1, with D hard to call. V lost 7 bases and J 0 bases, leaving 7 bases between the germline ends. The CDR3 has 12 amino acids. CDR1 is DFQATT and CDR2 is SNEGSKA in the germline V gene (reference sequence). CDR3 in amino acids: CSVLGSYNEQFF. The CDR3, as DNA: TGCAGTGTGTTGGGCTCCTACAATGAGCAGTTCTTC.

This clonotype was recorded at least ten times. The chain employs TRBV12-3 or TRBV12-4 and TRBJ2-5; perhaps TRBD1 as D (5 bases). The CDR3 is 14 amino acids. V gave up 1 base and J gave up 5 bases, with 11 bases separating them. The CDR3 DNA is TGTGCCAGCAGTTTAGGACGAGCAGGGGAGACCCAGTACTTC. The encoded protein is CASSLGRAGETQYF.

This clonotype occurred a few times. The chain carries TRBV7-2 and TRBJ1-2; D ambiguous. This CDR3 is 15 amino acids long. V was shortened by 5 bases and J by 1 base, with 14 bases between the two germline ends. Germline V gene lookup returns CDR1 SGHTA and CDR2 FQGNSA. This CDR3 reads CASSPLAGDNYGYTF. The CDR3 region has the DNA TGTGCCAGCAGCCCCCTGGCCGGGGATAACTATGGCTACACCTTC.

The chain has TRBV29-1 and TRBJ2-7; the D is unclear. From germline, CDR1 is SQVTM and CDR2 ANQGSEA. The V and J ends lost 4 bases and 7 bases respectively, with 11 bases between them. CDR3 length: 11 residues. CDR3 in DNA: TGCAGCGTTGGAGAGGCTTTTGAGCAGTACTTC. Its translation is CSVGEAFEQYF.

Ten or more counts support this clonotype. V and J are TRBV12-3 or TRBV12-4 and TRBJ1-1; 7 nucleotides line up with TRBD1. This CDR3 region has 12 residues. Germline trimming cut 10 bases from V and 10 bases from J; bases unmatched to any gene: 12. CDR3 DNA sequence: TGTGCCACTCTCCAGGGGGGATCCGGAGCTTTCTTT. This gives the protein CATLQGGSGAFF.

This clonotype has more than one count but fewer than ten. The chain uses TRBV28 and TRBJ2-3, with no clear D. Germline V gene lookup returns CDR1 MDHEN and CDR2 SYDVKM. This CDR3 is built from 16 residues. With 5 bases removed from V and 3 bases from J, the gap between germline ends came to 18 bases. CDR3 DNA sequence: TGTGCCAGCAGTCTACTTGTAAGCTATGGAACAGATACGCAGTATTTT. It yields the protein CASSLLVSYGTDTQYF. Drawing the rest from reference TRBV28 and TRBJ2-3, the complete variable domain is DVKVTQSSRYLVKRTGEKVFLECVQDMDHENMFWYRQDPGLGLRLIYFSYDVKMKEKGDIPEGYSVSREKKERFSLILESASTNQTSMYLCASSLLVSYGTDTQYFGPGTRLTVL.

This clonotype was detected only once. The chain recombines TRBV11-1 with TRBJ2-4, with 7 bases fitting TRBD1. Trimming at V came to 4 bases and at J to 6 bases, leaving 9 bases not matched to a gene. This CDR3 is built from 15 residues. Per the germline V gene, CDR1 is SGHAT and CDR2 is FQDESV (reference sequence). Here the CDR3 DNA reads TGTGCCAGCAGCTCAGGAACAGGGGCGATAAACATTCAGTACTTC. Protein: CASSSGTGAINIQYF.

This clonotype has only a few counts. This sequence joins TRBV15 and TRBJ1-2, with no clear D. Trimming stripped 0 bases from V and 2 bases from J, with 10 bases between. The germline CDR1 and CDR2 sequences are LNHNV and YYDKDF (reference sequence). The CDR3 extends over 15 amino acids. The CDR3 nucleotides read TGTGCCACCAGCAGAGAGACGACAAGAAACTATGGCTACACCTTC. It codes for CATSRETTRNYGYTF.

This rearrangement joins TRBV14 to TRBJ2-1; the match to TRBD1 covers 9 bases. The CDR3 contains 15 residues. V was clipped by 0 bases and J by 5 bases; unmatched bases: 2. The germline gives CDR1 SGHDN, CDR2 FVKESK. Written as DNA, the CDR3 is TGTGCCAGCAGCCAAGAGGGACAGGGCCACAATGAGCAGTTCTTC. The encoded protein is CASSQEGQGHNEQFF.

V is TRBV29-1 and J is TRBJ2-3; 12 bases fit TRBD2. Trimming removed 7 bases from V and 5 bases from J; junction bases left unmatched: 7. The CDR3 extends over 14 amino acids. Per germline, CDR1 SQVTM and CDR2 ANQGSEA. Written as DNA, the CDR3 is TGCAGCGGCTCGACTAGCGGGAGTAGAGATACGCAGTATTTT. Its translation: CSGSTSGSRDTQYF.

The sample holds many counts of this clonotype. This chain uses TRBV12-3 or TRBV12-4 with TRBJ2-7; the D gene is possibly TRBD2 (5 bases). CDR3 length equals 12 residues. Trimming pared 5 bases from V and 0 bases from J, leaving 5 bases between. CDR3 coding DNA: TGTGCCAGCAGTGGACTCTCCTACGAGCAGTACTTC. Its translation is CASSGLSYEQYF.

This clonotype showed up just a few times. The rearrangement joins TRBV18 to TRBJ2-7; tentatively, D is TRBD1 or TRBD2 (5 bases each). V was trimmed by 2 bases and J by 2 bases, leaving 19 bases between them. CDR3 length: 17 residues. Looked up from germline, CDR1 is KGHSH and CDR2 is LQKENI. The CDR3 spells CASSPRSGADLTYEQYF. The CDR3 bases are TGTGCCAGCTCACCAAGATCCGGGGCAGACCTCACCTACGAGCAGTACTTC.

This clonotype appeared a few times. The chain recombines TRBV12-3 or TRBV12-4 with TRBJ1-4; 8 bases fit TRBD1. This CDR3 has 14 amino acids. J lost 4 bases, V lost 6 bases, and 4 bases had no gene match. CDR3 nucleotides: TGTGCCAGCAGGTTGGGACAGGATAATGAAAAACTGTTTTTT. Its translation is CASRLGQDNEKLFF.

This clonotype was detected a few times. This sequence joins TRBV15 and TRBJ1-1; D not resolved. The CDR3 covers 15 residues. From germline, CDR1 is LNHNV and CDR2 YYDKDF (reference sequence). V gave up 0 bases and J gave up 5 bases, with 13 bases separating them. The CDR3 nucleotides are TGTGCCACCAGCAGAGATCGACGGGTGGGGACTGAAGCTTTCTTT. Its protein is CATSRDRRVGTEAFF.

In its sample, this clonotype was seen a few times. The V call is TRBV6-2 or TRBV6-3, the J call TRBJ1-5; D gene unclear. The germline V gene has CDR1 MNHEY and CDR2 SVGEGT. V lost 6 bases to trimming and J lost 5 bases, with 8 bases between them. The length of the CDR3 is 12 residues. In DNA, the CDR3 is TGTGCCAGCAGGGGCGATCATCAGCCCCAGCATTTT. Translating it yields CASRGDHQPQHF.

This clonotype was seen more than once but under ten times. In DNA, the CDR3 is TGCAGCGTTGAAGAAGTATACAATGAGCAGTTCTTC. Its translation is CSVEEVYNEQFF. The rearrangement uses TRBV29-1 and TRBJ2-1, with D uncertain. The CDR3 consists of 12 residues. Trimming removed 0 bases at V and 4 bases at J, with 4 bases between. CDR1 is SQVTM and CDR2 is ANQGSEA in the germline V gene.

The chain uses TRBV7-6 and TRBJ2-7; perhaps TRBD2 as D (6 bases). Trimming took 5 bases from V and 6 from J, leaving 14 bases between them. Germline values: CDR1 SGHVS, CDR2 FNYEAQ. The CDR3 consists of 13 residues. CDR3 protein: CASSRVEGSEQYF. The CDR3 DNA follows: TGTGCCAGCAGCCGCGTGGAGGGCTCCGAGCAGTACTTC.

J is TRBJ2-7 and V is TRBV10-3; the match to TRBD2 covers 11 bases. This CDR3 contains 14 residues. In germline, CDR1 is ENHRY, CDR2 SYGVKD. J gave up 5 bases and V 5 bases, and 5 bases lay outside the gene matches. Here the CDR3 reads CAISTTSGGNEQYF. DNA for the CDR3: TGTGCCATCAGTACAACTAGCGGGGGTAACGAGCAGTACTTC.

This clonotype was detected many times. V is TRBV5-1 and J is TRBJ2-1; 7 bases align to TRBD1. There are 11 residues in the CDR3. V shed 4 bases and J 15 bases; nucleotides not matched to a gene: 7. The V gene's germline CDR1 is SGHRS and CDR2 YFSETQ. The CDR3 DNA is TGCGCCAGCAGCCGAGGACAGGTTCCGTTCTTC. It yields the protein CASSRGQVPFF.